This TCR beta chain was found in a study of T cell repertoires in cytomegalovirus infection. Overall study: An indication of both CMV infection and matching HLA type came from public TCR beta signatures. Study outcomes and limitations: Of the TCR beta families, the public ones yielded a cumulative frequency that identified carriers of CMV plus the relevant HLA. HLA-C-restricted CMV clonotypes gave the most frequent clonotype in two of eight donors.

This clonotype was counted ten times or more. Its specificity is not known. TCRdb ran MiXCR on the reads and lists one entry per CDR3 protein. The data contain some 680,000 distinct CDR3 sequences, approximately 40% of them singletons. V lost 4 bases, J lost 2 bases, and 9 bases stayed unmatched. The CDR3 extends over 16 amino acids. Per germline, CDR1 SGHTA and CDR2 FQGNSA. The sequence was collected from a human donor in good health (CMV status not recorded). Some clones in this sample may be carry-over from other donors' samples. Sequencing was carried out using PBMCs. The rearrangement links TRBV7-2 to TRBJ1-1; TRBD1 matches at 8 bases. The CDR3 sequence is CASSSQGAVPNTEAFF. The CDR3 DNA reads as TGTGCCAGCAGCTCCCAGGGGGCTGTCCCCAACACTGAAGCTTTCTTT.